Each of the 16 T cell receptor beta chains below was sequenced from the same sample in a study of OX40 agonist ivuxolimab in advanced cancers. Produced via immunoSEQ multiplex PCR; TCRdb's table is partial and in-frame only. This sample has tens of thousands of clones; around 90% occur once, and the top ten carry 2.6%. The sequenced sample was CD4+ or CD8+ T cells sorted from blood, obtained in a trial of the OX40 agonist ivuxolimab. The origin of the receptors is an adult with an advanced solid tumor such as melanoma, head and neck, liver or kidney cancer.

V is TRBV6-1 and J is TRBJ2-7; D not certain. CDR3 size: 12 residues. V was trimmed by 8 bases and J by 5 bases, leaving 13 bases between them. Germline V gene lookup returns CDR1 MNHNS and CDR2 SASEGT. The CDR3 is CASGQLADEQYF. The CDR3, as DNA: TGTGCCAGCGGGCAGTTGGCCGACGAGCAGTACTTC.

This sequence joins TRBV5-1 and TRBJ2-5; 8 nucleotides line up with TRBD1. The CDR3 consists of 15 residues. CDR1 and CDR2 (germline): SGHRS, YFSETQ. Trimming at V came to 5 bases and at J to 1 base, leaving 7 bases not matched to a gene. The CDR3 bases are TGCGCCAGCAGTGCTGGGACAGGCGGCCAAGAGACCCAGTACTTC. It yields the protein CASSAGTGGQETQYF.

The V call is TRBV19, the J call TRBJ1-2; D remains unclear. The CDR3 spans 15 residues. Trimming took off 1 base at V and 0 bases at J, with 9 bases between the two ends. Germline V gene lookup returns CDR1 LNHDA and CDR2 SQIVND (reference sequence). The CDR3 sequence is CASSIGASPNYGYTF. The CDR3 nucleotides read TGTGCCAGTAGTATAGGAGCCAGTCCTAACTATGGCTACACCTTC.

The chain carries TRBV4-1 and TRBJ1-3; D unclear. V was shortened by 0 bases and J by 0 bases, with 12 bases between the two germline ends. Germline V gives CDR1 MGHRA, CDR2 YSYEKL. The CDR3 is 17 amino acids. The CDR3 coding sequence is TGCGCCAGCAGCCAAGATCCCGACATGAGCTCTGGAAACACCATATATTTT. This translates into CASSQDPDMSSGNTIYF.

The table lists this clone with a count of one. V and J are TRBV28 and TRBJ1-1; D remains ambiguous. Trimming left V 3 bases short and J 8 bases short, with 7 bases between. CDR3 length: 11 residues. Germline V gene lookup returns CDR1 MDHEN and CDR2 SYDVKM. CDR3 DNA: TGTGCCAGCAGTTTGGCGGGGGAAGCTTTCTTT. It is translated as CASSLAGEAFF.

The chain uses TRBV5-6 and TRBJ2-7; possibly TRBD1 or TRBD2 for D (5 bases each). The CDR3 loop spans 13 amino acids. CDR1 is SGHDT, CDR2 YYEEEE, per germline. V was shortened by 4 bases and J by 3 bases, with 11 bases between the two germline ends. CDR3 in amino acids: CASSPGPHYEQYF. CDR3 DNA sequence: TGTGCCAGCAGCCCGGGACCGCACTACGAGCAGTACTTC.

This clone came up once. V usage is TRBV19 and J usage is TRBJ2-2; TRBD1 aligns across 10 bases. CDR1 LNHDA and CDR2 SQIVND come from the germline V gene (reference sequence). Trimming took 4 bases from V and 7 from J; bases not matched to a gene: 3. The CDR3 spans 14 residues. In DNA, the CDR3 is TGTGCCAGTAGTAACCGGGACAGGGGCGGGGAGCTGTTTTTT. As protein: CASSNRDRGGELFF. Supplemented by reference TRBV19 and TRBJ2-2, the full variable domain reads DGGITQSPKYLFRKEGQNVTLSCEQNLNHDAMYWYRQDPGQGLRLIYYSQIVNDFQKGDIAEGYSVSREKKESFPLTVTSAQKNPTAFYLCASSNRDRGGELFFGEGSRLTVL.

The chain joins TRBV30 to TRBJ1-6, with 7 bases fitting TRBD1. With 3 bases clipped from V and 5 bases from J, the junction kept 7 bases outside the gene matches. Germline loops: CDR1 GTSNPN, CDR2 SVGIG (reference sequence). This CDR3 is 15 amino acids long. The CDR3 sequence: CAWRLPGQNNSPLHF. DNA for the CDR3: TGTGCCTGGAGGTTACCGGGACAGAATAATTCACCCCTCCACTTT.

The chain carries TRBV2 and TRBJ2-1, with TRBD2 matching 12 bases. J lost 5 bases, V lost 7 bases, and 6 bases had no gene match. Germline V gene data show CDR1 as SNHLY and CDR2 as FYNNEI. This CDR3 contains 15 residues. In DNA form, the CDR3 reads TGTGCCAGCACACTGTCTAGCGGGAGGGACAATGAGCAGTTCTTC. Translation gives CASTLSSGRDNEQFF.

CDR3 sequence: CASSRAGQGDHYGYTF. The DNA of the CDR3 is TGTGCCAGCAGCCGAGCGGGACAGGGAGATCACTATGGCTACACCTTC. This chain connects TRBV7-9 to TRBJ1-2, with 9 nucleotides matching TRBD1. The CDR3 is 16 amino acids. The germline V gene encodes CDR1 SEHNR and CDR2 FQNEAQ (reference sequence). V shed 5 bases, J shed 3 bases, and the junction held 10 bases outside the gene matches.

The J gene is TRBJ1-2, the V gene TRBV11-2; D possibly corresponds to TRBD1 (6 bases). In germline, CDR1 is SGHAT, CDR2 FQNNGV. The CDR3 is made up of 17 amino acids. The V and J ends lost 8 bases and 0 bases respectively, with 22 bases between them. Here the CDR3 reads CASGGQRRSMSNYGYTF. The CDR3 DNA is TGTGCCAGCGGGGGACAACGGCGAAGTATGTCTAACTATGGCTACACCTTC.

This chain links TRBV30 with TRBJ1-2, with D perhaps matching TRBD1 (6 bases). Germline loops: CDR1 GTSNPN, CDR2 SVGIG (reference sequence). The CDR3 covers 16 residues. Between the trimmed V and J ends, which lost 1 base and 4 bases, there was a span of 19 bases. The chain's CDR3 is CAWSARTEKGFYGYTF. In nucleotides, the CDR3 is TGTGCCTGGAGTGCCCGGACAGAGAAGGGATTCTATGGCTACACCTTC.

This rearrangement joins TRBV28 to TRBJ1-1; 8 nucleotides line up with TRBD1. Germline CDR1 reads MDHEN; CDR2 reads SYDVKM. The V and J ends lost 3 bases and 5 bases, in that order; junction bases with no gene match: 14. The CDR3 sequence is 17 residues long. In DNA form, the CDR3 reads TGTGCCAGCAGTTTGTCTTCAGGCCCGGGACAGGCAACTGAAGCTTTCTTT. Amino acids: CASSLSSGPGQATEAFF.

The chain uses TRBV6-5 and TRBJ1-1; D unresolved. The ends were cut back, 2 bases at V and 1 base at J, with 11 bases in the middle. The germline gives CDR1 MNHEY, CDR2 SVGAGI. This CDR3 has 15 residues. The CDR3 loop reads CASSYRGGWNTEAFF. In nucleotides, the CDR3 is TGTGCCAGCAGTTACCGTGGAGGGTGGAACACTGAAGCTTTCTTT.

This clone occurred once. The chain links TRBV4-2 to TRBJ2-7; D possibly corresponds to TRBD2 (6 bases). The ends were cut back, 4 bases at V and 3 bases at J, with 16 bases in the middle. The CDR3 runs 15 residues. Germline assignment: CDR1 LGHNA and CDR2 YNFKEQ. The CDR3 reads CASSPGGQTSYEQYF. CDR3 DNA sequence: TGTGCCAGCAGCCCTGGTGGGCAGACTAGCTACGAGCAGTACTTC.

The rearrangement uses TRBV9 and TRBJ2-1; 8 bases are shared with TRBD2. Germline CDR1 is SGDLS and CDR2 is YYNGEE. The CDR3 totals 16 residues. V trimming: 4 bases; J trimming: 4 bases; junction bases outside the gene matches: 10. CDR3 DNA sequence: TGTGCCAGCAGCCCAAGAGCGGGAGTGGGGTACAATGAGCAGTTCTTC. As protein: CASSPRAGVGYNEQFF.